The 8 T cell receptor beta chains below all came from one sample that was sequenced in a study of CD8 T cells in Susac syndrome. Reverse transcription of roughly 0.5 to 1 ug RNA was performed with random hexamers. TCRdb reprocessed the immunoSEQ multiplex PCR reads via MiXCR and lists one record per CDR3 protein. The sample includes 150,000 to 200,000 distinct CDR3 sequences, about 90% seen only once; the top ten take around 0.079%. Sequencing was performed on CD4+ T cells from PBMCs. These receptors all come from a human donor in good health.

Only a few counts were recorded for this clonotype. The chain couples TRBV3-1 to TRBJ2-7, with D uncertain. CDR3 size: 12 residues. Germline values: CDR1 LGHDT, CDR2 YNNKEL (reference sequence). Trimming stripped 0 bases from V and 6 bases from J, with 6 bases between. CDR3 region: CASSQDWGEQYF. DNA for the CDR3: TGTGCCAGCAGCCAAGATTGGGGCGAGCAGTACTTC.

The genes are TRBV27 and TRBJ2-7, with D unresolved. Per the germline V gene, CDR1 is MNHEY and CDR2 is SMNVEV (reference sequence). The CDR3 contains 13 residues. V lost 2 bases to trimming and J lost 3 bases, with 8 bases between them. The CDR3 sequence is CASSLDSNYEQYF. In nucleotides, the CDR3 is TGTGCCAGCAGTTTAGACTCGAACTACGAGCAGTACTTC.

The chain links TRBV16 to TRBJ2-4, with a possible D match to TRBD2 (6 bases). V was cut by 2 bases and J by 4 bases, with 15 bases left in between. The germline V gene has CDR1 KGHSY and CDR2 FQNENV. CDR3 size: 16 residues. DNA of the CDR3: TGTGCCAGCAGCCAAGCTGCGGGATACCGAAAAAACATTCAGTACTTC. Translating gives CASSQAAGYRKNIQYF.

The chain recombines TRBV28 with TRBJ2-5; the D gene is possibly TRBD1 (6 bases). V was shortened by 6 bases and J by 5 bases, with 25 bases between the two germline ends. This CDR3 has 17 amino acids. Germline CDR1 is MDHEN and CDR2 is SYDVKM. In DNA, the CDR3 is TGTGCCAGCAGCTCCACCCGCACAGGGAACGCCAGGGAGACCCAGTACTTC. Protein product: CASSSTRTGNARETQYF.

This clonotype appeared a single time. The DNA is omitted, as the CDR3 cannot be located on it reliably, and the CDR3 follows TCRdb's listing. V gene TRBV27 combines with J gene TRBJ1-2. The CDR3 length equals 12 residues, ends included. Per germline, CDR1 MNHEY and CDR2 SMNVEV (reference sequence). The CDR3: CASSTSGLGYTF.

The CDR3 sequence is CASSVTSGRAYEQYF. The CDR3 DNA follows: TGTGCCAGCAGCGTAACTAGCGGGAGGGCCTACGAGCAGTACTTC. The genes are TRBV2 and TRBJ2-7, with 13 bases fitting TRBD2. V lost 6 bases, J lost 2 bases, and 4 bases stayed unmatched. The germline V gene has CDR1 SNHLY and CDR2 FYNNEI. This CDR3 region has 15 residues.

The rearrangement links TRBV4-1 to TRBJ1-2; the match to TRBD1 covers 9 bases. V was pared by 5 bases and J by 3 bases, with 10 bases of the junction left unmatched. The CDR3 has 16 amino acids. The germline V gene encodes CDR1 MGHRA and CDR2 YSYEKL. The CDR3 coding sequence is TGCGCCAGCAGCATCGGAGTGGGACAGGGCCACTATGGCTACACCTTC. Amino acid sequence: CASSIGVGQGHYGYTF.

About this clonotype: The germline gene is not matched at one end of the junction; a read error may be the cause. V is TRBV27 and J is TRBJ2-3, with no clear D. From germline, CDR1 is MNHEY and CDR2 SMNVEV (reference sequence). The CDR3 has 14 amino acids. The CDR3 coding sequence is TGTGCCAGCAGTTTAAGGTTAGACGGAGATAGGCAGTATTTT. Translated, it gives CASSLRLDGDRQYF.